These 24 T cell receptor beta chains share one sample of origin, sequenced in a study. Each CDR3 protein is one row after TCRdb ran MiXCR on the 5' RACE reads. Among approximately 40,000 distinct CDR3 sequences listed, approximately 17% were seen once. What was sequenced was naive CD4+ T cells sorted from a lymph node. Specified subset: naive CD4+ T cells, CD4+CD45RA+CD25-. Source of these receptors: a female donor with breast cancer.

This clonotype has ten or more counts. CDR3 protein: CATGGQADQYF. The CDR3 region has the DNA TGTGCCACCGGGGGACAAGCTGACCAGTACTTC. The V call is TRBV6-2 or TRBV6-3, the J call TRBJ2-5, with D perhaps being TRBD1 or TRBD2 (6 bases each). Trimming left V 10 bases short and J 10 bases short, with 16 bases between. The CDR3 spans 11 residues. Germline values: CDR1 MNHEY, CDR2 SVGEGT.

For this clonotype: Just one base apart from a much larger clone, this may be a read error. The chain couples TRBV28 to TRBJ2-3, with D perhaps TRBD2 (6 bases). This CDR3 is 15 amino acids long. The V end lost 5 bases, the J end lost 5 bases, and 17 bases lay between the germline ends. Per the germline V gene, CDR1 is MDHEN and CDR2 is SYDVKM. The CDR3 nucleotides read TGTGCCAGCAGTCGGCCTAGCGTTGAGGAAGATACGCAGTATTTT. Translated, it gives CASSRPSVEEDTQYF.

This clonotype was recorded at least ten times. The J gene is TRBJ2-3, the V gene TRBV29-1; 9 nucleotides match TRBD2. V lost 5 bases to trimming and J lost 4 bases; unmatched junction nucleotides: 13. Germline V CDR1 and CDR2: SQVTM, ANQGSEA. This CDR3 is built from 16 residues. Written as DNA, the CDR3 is TGCAGCGTTCGTAGCGGGAGAGGATTGGGGCCAGATACGCAGTATTTT. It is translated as CSVRSGRGLGPDTQYF.

Here the CDR3 DNA reads TGTGCCAGCAGCGCCCAATTGGGGCAATTGAACACTGAAGCTTTCTTT. Its protein is CASSAQLGQLNTEAFF. The chain links TRBV9 to TRBJ1-1, with D maybe TRBD1 (5 bases). With 3 bases removed from V and 0 bases from J, the gap between germline ends came to 15 bases. CDR3 length: 16 residues. The germline V gene has CDR1 SGDLS and CDR2 YYNGEE.

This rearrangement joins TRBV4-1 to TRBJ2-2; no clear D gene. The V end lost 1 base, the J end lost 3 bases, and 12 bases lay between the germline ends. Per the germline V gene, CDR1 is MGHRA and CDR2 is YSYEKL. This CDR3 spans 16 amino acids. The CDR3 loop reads CASSQGRGRHTGELFF. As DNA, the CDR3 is TGCGCCAGCAGCCAAGGAAGAGGCAGGCACACCGGGGAGCTGTTTTTT.

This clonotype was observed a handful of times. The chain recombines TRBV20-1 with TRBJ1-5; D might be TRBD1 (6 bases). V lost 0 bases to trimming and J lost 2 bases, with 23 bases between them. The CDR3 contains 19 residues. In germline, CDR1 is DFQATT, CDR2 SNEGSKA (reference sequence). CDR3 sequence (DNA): TGCAGTGCTAGAGAGACCTTCAATGCGGGGGGCGGGCGCAATCAGCCCCAGCATTTT. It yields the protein CSARETFNAGGGRNQPQHF.

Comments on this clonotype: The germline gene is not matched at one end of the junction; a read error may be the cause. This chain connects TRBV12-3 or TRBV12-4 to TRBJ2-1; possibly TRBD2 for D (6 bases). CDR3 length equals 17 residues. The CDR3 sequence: CVSSLLLAVPSYNEQFF. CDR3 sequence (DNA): TGTGTCAGCAGTTTATTGTTAGCGGTCCCCTCCTACAATGAGCAGTTCTTC.

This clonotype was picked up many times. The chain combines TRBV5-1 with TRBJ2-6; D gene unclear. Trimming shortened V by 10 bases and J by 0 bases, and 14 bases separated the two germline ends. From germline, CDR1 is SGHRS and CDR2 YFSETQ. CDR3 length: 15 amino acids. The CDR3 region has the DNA TGCGCCTCTCAAGCGTTCTTCTCTGGGGCCAACGTCCTGACTTTC. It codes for CASQAFFSGANVLTF.

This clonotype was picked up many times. CDR3 nucleotide sequence: TGCGCCAGCAGCCGTCAGGGGACTGAGCAGTTCTTC. Translation: CASSRQGTEQFF. The rearrangement links TRBV5-1 to TRBJ2-1; D is possibly TRBD1 (6 bases). The CDR3 has 12 residues. Germline CDR1 is SGHRS and CDR2 is YFSETQ. V was cut by 4 bases and J by 9 bases, with 11 bases left in between. The full variable domain, in which reference TRBV5-1 and TRBJ2-1 provide the parts outside the CDR3, is KAGVTQTPRYLIKTRGQQVTLSCSPISGHRSVSWYQQTPGQGLQFLFEYFSETQRNKGNFPGRFSGRQFSNSRSEMNVSTLELGDSALYLCASSRQGTEQFFGPGTRLTVL.

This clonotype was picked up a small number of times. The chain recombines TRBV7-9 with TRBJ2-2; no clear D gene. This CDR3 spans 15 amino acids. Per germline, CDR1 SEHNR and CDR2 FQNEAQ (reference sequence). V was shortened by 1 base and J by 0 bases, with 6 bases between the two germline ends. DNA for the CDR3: TGTGCCAGCAGCTTAGTAGTTTCGAACACCGGGGAGCTGTTTTTT. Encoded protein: CASSLVVSNTGELFF.

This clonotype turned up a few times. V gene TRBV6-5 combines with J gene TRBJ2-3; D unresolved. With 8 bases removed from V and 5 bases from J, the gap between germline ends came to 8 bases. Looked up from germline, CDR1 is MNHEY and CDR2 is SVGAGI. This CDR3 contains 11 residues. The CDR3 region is CASVNLDTQYF. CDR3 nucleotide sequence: TGTGCCAGCGTAAACCTAGATACGCAGTATTTT.

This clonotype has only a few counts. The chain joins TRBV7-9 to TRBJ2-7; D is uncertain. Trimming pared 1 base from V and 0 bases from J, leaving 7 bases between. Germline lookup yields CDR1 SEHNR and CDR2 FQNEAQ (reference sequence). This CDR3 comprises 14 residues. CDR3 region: CASSLGPPSYEQYF. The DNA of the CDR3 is TGTGCCAGCAGCTTAGGCCCCCCCTCCTACGAGCAGTACTTC.

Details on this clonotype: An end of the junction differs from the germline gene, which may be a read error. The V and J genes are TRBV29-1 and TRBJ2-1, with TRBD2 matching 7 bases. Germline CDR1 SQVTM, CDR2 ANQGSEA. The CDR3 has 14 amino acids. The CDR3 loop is CSVGVAGAYNEQCF. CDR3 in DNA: TGCAGCGTTGGGGTAGCGGGTGCATACAATGAGCAGTGCTTC.

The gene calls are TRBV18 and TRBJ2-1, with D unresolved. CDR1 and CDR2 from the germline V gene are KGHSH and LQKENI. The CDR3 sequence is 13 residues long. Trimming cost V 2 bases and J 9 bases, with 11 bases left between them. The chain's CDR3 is CASSPGYPVEQFF. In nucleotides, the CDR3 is TGTGCCAGCTCACCAGGCTACCCAGTTGAGCAGTTCTTC.

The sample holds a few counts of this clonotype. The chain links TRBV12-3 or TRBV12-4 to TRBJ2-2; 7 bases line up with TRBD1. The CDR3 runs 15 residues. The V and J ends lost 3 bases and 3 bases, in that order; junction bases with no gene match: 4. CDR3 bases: TGTGCCAGCAGTTTCCCCCAGGGGGACACCGGGGAGCTGTTTTTT. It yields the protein CASSFPQGDTGELFF.

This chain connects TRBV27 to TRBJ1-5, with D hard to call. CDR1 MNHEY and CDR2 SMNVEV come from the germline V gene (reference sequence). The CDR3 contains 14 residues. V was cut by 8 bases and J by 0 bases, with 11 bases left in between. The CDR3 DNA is TGTGCCAGCCTGACGGATTATAGCAATCAGCCCCAGCATTTT. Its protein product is CASLTDYSNQPQHF.

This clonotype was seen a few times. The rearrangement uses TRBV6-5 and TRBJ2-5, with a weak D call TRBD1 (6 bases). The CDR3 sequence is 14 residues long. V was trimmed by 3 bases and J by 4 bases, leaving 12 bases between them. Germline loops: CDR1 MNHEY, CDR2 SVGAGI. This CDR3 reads CASSYSGVGETQYF. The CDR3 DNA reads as TGTGCCAGCAGTTATTCAGGGGTTGGAGAGACCCAGTACTTC.

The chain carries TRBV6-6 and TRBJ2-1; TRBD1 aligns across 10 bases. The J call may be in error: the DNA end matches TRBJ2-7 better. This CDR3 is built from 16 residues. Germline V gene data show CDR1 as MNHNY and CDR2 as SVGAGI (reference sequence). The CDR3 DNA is TGTGCCAGCAGACCGAGGACAGGGGGATCCTACAATGAGCAGTACTTC. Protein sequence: CASRPRTGGSYNEQYF.

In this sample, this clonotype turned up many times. CDR3 DNA sequence: TGCAGTGCTAGGGGGACAGGGGACTATGGCTACACCTTC. It encodes CSARGTGDYGYTF. The chain links TRBV20-1 to TRBJ1-2, with TRBD1 matching over 10 bases. J lost 3 bases, V lost 3 bases, and 1 base had no gene match. The germline V gene encodes CDR1 DFQATT and CDR2 SNEGSKA (reference sequence). CDR3 length: 13 residues.

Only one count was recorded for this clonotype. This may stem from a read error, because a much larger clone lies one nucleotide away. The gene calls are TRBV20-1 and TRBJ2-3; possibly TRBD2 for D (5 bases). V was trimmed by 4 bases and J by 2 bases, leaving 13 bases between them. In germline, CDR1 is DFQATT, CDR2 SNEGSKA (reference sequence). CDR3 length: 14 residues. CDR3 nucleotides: TGCAGTGCTACCCAGGACTCTGCCACAGATACGCAGTATTTT. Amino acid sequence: CSATQDSATDTQYF.

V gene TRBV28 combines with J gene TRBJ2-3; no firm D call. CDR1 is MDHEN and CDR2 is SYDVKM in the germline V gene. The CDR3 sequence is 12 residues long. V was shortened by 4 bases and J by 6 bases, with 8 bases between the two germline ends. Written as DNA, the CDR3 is TGTGCCAGCAGTTCCTTACAGGATACGCAGTATTTT. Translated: CASSSLQDTQYF.

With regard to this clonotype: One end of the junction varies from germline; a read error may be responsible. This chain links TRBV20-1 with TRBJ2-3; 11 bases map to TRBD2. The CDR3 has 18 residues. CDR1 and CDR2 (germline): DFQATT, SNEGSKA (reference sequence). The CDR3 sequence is CSAHSPIIAGGDTDTQYF. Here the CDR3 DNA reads TGCAGTGCTCATTCCCCAATAATAGCGGGAGGGGACACAGATACGCAATATTTT.

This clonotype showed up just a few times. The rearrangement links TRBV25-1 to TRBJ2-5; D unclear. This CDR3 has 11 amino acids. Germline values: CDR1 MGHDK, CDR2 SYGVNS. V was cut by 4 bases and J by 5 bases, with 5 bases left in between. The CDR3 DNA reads TGTGCCAGCAGTGTTTGGGAGACCCAGTACTTC. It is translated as CASSVWETQYF. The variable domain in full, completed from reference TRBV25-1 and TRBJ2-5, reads EADIYQTPRYLVIGTGKKITLECSQTMGHDKMYWYQQDPGMELHLIHYSYGVNSTEKGDLSSESTVSRIRTEHFPLTLESARPSHTSQYLCASSVWETQYFGPGTRLLVL.

CDR3 DNA: TGCGCCAGCAGCCCCGGACAGAACACAGATACGCAGTATTTT. Protein sequence: CASSPGQNTDTQYF. This chain links TRBV10-2 with TRBJ2-3; D may be TRBD1 (6 bases). This CDR3 is 14 amino acids long. Trimming removed 6 bases from V and 2 bases from J, with 12 bases in between. CDR1 and CDR2 (germline): WSHSY, SAAADI.